The 4 T cell receptor beta chains given below trace back to one sample, sequenced in a study of blood T cell repertoires in COVID-19. Assay used: immunoSEQ multiplex PCR; TCRdb lists only in-frame clones, some missing. The table has under 300,000 clones, more than 70% seen once. Input material: peripheral blood. These receptors were obtained from a man older than 75 with acute or convalescent COVID-19.

CDR3 DNA sequence: TGTGCCAGCAGTCCGGGACAGGGTACAGAAAAACTGTTTTTT. This sequence encodes CASSPGQGTEKLFF. V gene TRBV6-6 combines with J gene TRBJ1-4, with TRBD1 identical over 9 bases. CDR1 is MNHNY, CDR2 SVGAGI, per germline (reference sequence). V shed 5 bases and J 8 bases; nucleotides not matched to a gene: 6. The CDR3 spans 14 residues.

The chain is built from TRBV2 and TRBJ1-6, with TRBD1 matching 7 bases. The germline V gene encodes CDR1 SNHLY and CDR2 FYNNEI. The CDR3 runs to 15 residues. The V segment lost 6 bases and the J segment 3 bases; nucleotides outside the gene matches: 5. The CDR3 reads CASRGGQNYNSPLHF. The CDR3 DNA sequence: TGTGCCAGCAGGGGGGGACAGAACTATAATTCACCCCTCCACTTT.

The CDR3 is CASSQQGAITEAFF. Written as DNA, the CDR3 is TGTGCCAGCAGTCAACAGGGGGCCATCACTGAAGCTTTCTTT. The chain employs TRBV6-6 and TRBJ1-1; 9 nucleotides agree with TRBD1. The trim removed 5 bases at V and 4 bases at J, leaving 5 bases unmatched. The CDR3 covers 14 residues. CDR1 and CDR2 from the germline V gene are MNHNY and SVGAGI (reference sequence).

This chain joins TRBV3-1 (or the pseudogene TRBV3-2) and TRBJ1-6, with 8 bases fitting TRBD1. Germline V gives CDR1 LGHDT, CDR2 YNNKEL (reference sequence). Trimming cost V 1 base and J 7 bases; bases outside gene matches: 3. The CDR3 consists of 15 residues. CDR3 residues: CASSQVGQGNSPLHF. Here the CDR3 DNA reads TGTGCCAGCAGCCAAGTAGGACAGGGCAATTCACCCCTCCACTTT.